The T cell receptor (beta chain) described here comes from a study of blood T cell repertoires in COVID-19. Study-wide background: The United States, Italy and Spain were the sources of the acute and convalescent COVID-19 samples. Sample material is recorded as cDNA or gDNA derived from T cells, B-cell-depleted T cells, or PBMCs.

Trimming cost V 8 bases and J 2 bases; bases outside gene matches: 10. The CDR3 has 15 amino acids. Germline values: CDR1 MDHEN, CDR2 SYDVKM. Under the authors' procedure: Reference gene primer amplification gave estimated nucleated cell counts. Assay used: immunoSEQ multiplex PCR; TCRdb lists only in-frame clones, some missing. D and trimming come from the DNA, and the V and J calls and clone size come from that table. Of 25,000 to 30,000 clones listed, 80% to 90% are singletons. V gene TRBV28 combines with J gene TRBJ2-3; 7 nucleotides line up with TRBD2. Sequences were obtained from peripheral blood. This TCR derives from a man in his 60s with acute or convalescent COVID-19. DNA of the CDR3: TGTGCCAGCCACGAGCGGGGATCTCTCACAGATACGCAGTATTTT. Translating it yields CASHERGSLTDTQYF.